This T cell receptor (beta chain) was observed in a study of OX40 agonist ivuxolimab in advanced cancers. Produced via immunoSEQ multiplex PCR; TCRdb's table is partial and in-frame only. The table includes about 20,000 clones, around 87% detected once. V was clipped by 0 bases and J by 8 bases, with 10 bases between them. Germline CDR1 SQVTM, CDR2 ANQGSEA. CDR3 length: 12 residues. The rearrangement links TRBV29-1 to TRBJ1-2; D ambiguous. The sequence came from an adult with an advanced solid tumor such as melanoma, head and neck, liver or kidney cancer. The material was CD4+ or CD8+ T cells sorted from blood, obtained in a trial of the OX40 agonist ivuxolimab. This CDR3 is CSVEEPGNGYTF. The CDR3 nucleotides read TGCAGCGTTGAAGAGCCCGGGAACGGCTACACCTTC.